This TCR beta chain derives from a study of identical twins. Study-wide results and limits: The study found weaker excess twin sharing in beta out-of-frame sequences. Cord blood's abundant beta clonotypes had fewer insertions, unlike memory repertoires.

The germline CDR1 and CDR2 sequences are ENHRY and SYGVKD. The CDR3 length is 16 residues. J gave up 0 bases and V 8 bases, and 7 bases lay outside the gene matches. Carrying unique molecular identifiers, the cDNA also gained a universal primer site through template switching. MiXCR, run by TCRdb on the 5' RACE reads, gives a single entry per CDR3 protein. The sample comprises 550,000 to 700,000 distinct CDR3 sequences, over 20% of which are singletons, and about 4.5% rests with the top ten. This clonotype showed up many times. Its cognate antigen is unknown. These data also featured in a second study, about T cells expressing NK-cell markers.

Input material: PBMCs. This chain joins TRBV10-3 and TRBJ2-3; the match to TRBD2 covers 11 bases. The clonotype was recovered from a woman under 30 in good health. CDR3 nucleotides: TGTGCCATCTTTCAAGGGACTAGCGGAAGCACAGATACGCAGTATTTT. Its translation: CAIFQGTSGSTDTQYF.